This T cell receptor beta chain was documented in a study of a mutant IDH1 vaccine in newly diagnosed glioma (dated by TCRdb to the early 2020s). For the study in its entirety: Across visits V03 through V10, patients got a total of eight vaccinations, given in weeks 1, 3, 5, 7, 11, 15, 19 and 23. Vaccination started 4-6 weeks after radiotherapy alone, or was given together with temozolomide cycles in the groups whose treatment included chemotherapy. Of the roughly 32 patients who were treated, approximately 62% were male and roughly 38% were female, and the mean age was roughly 40 years. Longitudinal TCRB deep sequencing was done for 25 treated patients, wherever samples were available for exploratory analyses. Before enrollment, most patients had been given radiochemotherapy with temozolomide as standard therapy, while the rest had received either radiotherapy alone or temozolomide alone. Peripheral blood was drawn at six visits: V03 (baseline), V05, V07, V10, V12 and V13.

About this clone itself: Its antigen target is currently unknown. No base quality values were provided; no much bigger clone lies one nucleotide off.

Results and caveats for the whole study, not just this receptor: Immune responses induced by the vaccine were seen in around 94% of patients across multiple MHC alleles. Selection of PBMC samples for TCRB deep sequencing was based on availability. It was noted by the authors that analyses of patient blood samples could not be reproduced owing to sample limitations. Pseudoprogression appeared unrelated to alterations in the top peripheral T cell clonotypes detected by TCRB sequencing.

The time point label of this sample denotes: week 5, during vaccination. Each vaccine dose, consisting of 300 ug of a 20-mer mutant IDH1 peptide in Montanide, was administered subcutaneously with topical imiquimod. Newly diagnosed WHO grade 3 or 4 IDH1-mutant astrocytomas showing loss of nuclear ATRX were present in the donors. The samples were drawn from NOA16, a multicentre, single-arm, open-label phase I trial in Germany that tested a mutant IDH1 peptide vaccine in humans for the first time. Genomic DNA for TCRB sequencing was extracted from EDTA blood using the DNeasy Blood and Tissue Kit. The library was produced with the immunoSEQ multiplex PCR assay. Rearranged TCR beta chain sequences were amplified using the hsTCRB Kit according to the manufacturer's protocol. An Illumina MiSeq was used to sequence the TCRB libraries. As for how the authors treated the data: The kit vendor's proprietary platform handled demultiplexing, trimming and gene mapping. Here the immuneACCESS table is served through TCRdb, limited to in-frame sequences with V and J called. Missing clones are a known gap in these copies; in checked studies unresolved V genes cover under half, and the rest lacks a known reason. The V and J calls and clone size are taken from that table; D and trimming were inferred from the DNA. The sample yields under 95,000 clones; roughly 91% were counted once. Approximately 0.6% of the sample goes to the ten largest clones.

The sequencing here drew on PBMCs, taken from a glioma patient whose treatment included an IDH1 peptide vaccine. The sequence derives from a woman aged 45-65 years with glioma.

The CDR3 is CASSDLGTYGYTF. The sequence in DNA is TGTGCCAGCAGTGACCTGGGCACCTATGGCTACACCTTC. In this chain, TRBV2 is recombined with TRBJ1-2, with the D gene not confidently named. V is pared back by 3 bases and J by 4 bases, with 9 bases lying between the germline termini. As encoded in the germline V gene, CDR1 is SNHLY while CDR2 is FYNNEI. Its CDR3 holds 13 amino acids, cysteine through phenylalanine. Just CDR3 DNA is preserved here, 39 bases in frame from base 1.